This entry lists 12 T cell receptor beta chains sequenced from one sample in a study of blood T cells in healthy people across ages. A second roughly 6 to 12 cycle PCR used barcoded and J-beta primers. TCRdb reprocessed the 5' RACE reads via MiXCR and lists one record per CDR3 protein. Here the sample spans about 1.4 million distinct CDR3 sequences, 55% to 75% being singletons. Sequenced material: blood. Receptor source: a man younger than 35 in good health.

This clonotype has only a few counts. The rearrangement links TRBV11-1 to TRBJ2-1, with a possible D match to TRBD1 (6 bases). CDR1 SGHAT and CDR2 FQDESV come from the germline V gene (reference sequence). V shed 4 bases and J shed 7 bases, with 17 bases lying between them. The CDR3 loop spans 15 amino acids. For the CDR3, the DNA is TGTGCCAGCAGCTCAGGGGCCTTCGGACGGAATGAGCAGTTCTTC. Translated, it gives CASSSGAFGRNEQFF.

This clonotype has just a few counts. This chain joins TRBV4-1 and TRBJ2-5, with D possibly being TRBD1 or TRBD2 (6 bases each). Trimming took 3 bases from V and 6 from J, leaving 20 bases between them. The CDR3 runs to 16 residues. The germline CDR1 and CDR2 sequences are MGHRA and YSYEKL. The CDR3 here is CASSQPGHTAGKTQYF. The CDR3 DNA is TGCGCCAGCAGCCAGCCGGGACACACTGCGGGAAAGACCCAGTACTTC.

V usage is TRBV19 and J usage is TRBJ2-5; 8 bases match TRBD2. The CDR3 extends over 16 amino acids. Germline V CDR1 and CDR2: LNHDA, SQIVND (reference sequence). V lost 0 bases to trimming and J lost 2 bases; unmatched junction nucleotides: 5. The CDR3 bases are TGTGCCAGTAGTATAGACCCGCGGGGGGTTCAAGAGACCCAGTACTTC. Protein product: CASSIDPRGVQETQYF.

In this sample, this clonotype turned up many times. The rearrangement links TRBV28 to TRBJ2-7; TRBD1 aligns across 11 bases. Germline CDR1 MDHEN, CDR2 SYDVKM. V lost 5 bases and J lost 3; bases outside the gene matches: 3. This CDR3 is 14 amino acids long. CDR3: CASSTGTGGYEQYF. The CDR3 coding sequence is TGTGCCAGCAGTACCGGGACAGGGGGCTACGAGCAGTACTTC.

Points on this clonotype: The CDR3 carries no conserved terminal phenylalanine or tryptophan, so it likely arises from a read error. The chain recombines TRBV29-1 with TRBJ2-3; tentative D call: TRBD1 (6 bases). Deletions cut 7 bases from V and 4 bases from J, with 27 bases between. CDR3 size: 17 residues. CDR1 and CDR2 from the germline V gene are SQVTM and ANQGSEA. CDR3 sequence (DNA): TGCAGCGCAACACCGTCTTTCAGGGGAATTCGTCCAGATACGCAGTATGTT. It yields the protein CSATPSFRGIRPDTQYV.

The CDR3 bases are TGTGCCAGCAGCCGCCGGGACGGACATCATTCACCCCTCCACTTT. This gives the protein CASSRRDGHHSPLHF. The chain joins TRBV7-2 to TRBJ1-6, with a possible D match to TRBD1 (5 bases). This CDR3 contains 15 residues. Trimming shortened V by 5 bases and J by 8 bases, and 16 bases separated the two germline ends. Germline values: CDR1 SGHTA, CDR2 FQGNSA.

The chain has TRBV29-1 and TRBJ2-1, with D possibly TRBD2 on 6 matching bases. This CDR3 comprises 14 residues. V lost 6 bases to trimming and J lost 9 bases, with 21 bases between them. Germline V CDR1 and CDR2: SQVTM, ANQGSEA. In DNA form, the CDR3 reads TGCAGCGTGGGACTTTGGGAATATCGTGGTGAGCAGTTCTTC. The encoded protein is CSVGLWEYRGEQFF.

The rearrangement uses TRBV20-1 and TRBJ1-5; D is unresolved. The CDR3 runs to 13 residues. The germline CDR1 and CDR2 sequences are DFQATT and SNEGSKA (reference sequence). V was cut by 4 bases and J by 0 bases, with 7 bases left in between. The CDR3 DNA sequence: TGCAGTGCTAAAGGTTATAGCAATCAGCCCCAGCATTTT. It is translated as CSAKGYSNQPQHF.

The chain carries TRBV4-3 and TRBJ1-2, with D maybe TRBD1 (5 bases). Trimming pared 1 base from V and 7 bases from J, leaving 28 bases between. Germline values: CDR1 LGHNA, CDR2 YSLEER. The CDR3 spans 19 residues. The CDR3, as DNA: TGCGCCAGCAGCCAAGGATTTGGTGGCAGGGTCCGTTCGGTTTCTGGCTACACCTTC. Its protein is CASSQGFGGRVRSVSGYTF.

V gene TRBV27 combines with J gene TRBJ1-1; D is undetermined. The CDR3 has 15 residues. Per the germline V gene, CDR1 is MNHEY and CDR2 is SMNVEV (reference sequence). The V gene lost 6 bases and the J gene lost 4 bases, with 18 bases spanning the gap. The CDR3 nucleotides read TGTGCCAGCAGCCCCTTAAAGCTCGGACCCACTGAAGCTTTCTTT. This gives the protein CASSPLKLGPTEAFF.

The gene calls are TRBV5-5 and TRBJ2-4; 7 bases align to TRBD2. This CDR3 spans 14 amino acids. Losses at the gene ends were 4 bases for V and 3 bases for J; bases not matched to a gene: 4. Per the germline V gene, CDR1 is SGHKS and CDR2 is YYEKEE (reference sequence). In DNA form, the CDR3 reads TGTGCCAGCAGCCCCCCGGGGGGCAAAAACATTCAGTACTTC. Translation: CASSPPGGKNIQYF.

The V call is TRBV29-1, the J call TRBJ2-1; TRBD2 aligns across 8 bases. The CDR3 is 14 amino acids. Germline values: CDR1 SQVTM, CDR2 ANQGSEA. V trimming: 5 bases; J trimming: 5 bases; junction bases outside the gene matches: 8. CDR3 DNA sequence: TGCAGCGTTCTGGATAGCGGGGAAAACAATGAGCAGTTCTTC. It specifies CSVLDSGENNEQFF.